The 30 T cell receptor beta chains below all came from one sample that was sequenced in a study of T cell changes during pregnancy in multiple sclerosis. Generated by immunoSEQ multiplex PCR, the TCRdb table keeps only in-frame clones and is missing some. The table has some 17,000 clones, over 75% seen once. Sequencing used CD8+ T cells from peripheral blood mononuclear cells, obtained after pregnancy. The source is a female donor in good health, enrolled as a control in a pregnancy study.

This chain connects TRBV16 to TRBJ1-5; D might be TRBD1 (6 bases). Per the germline V gene, CDR1 is KGHSY and CDR2 is FQNENV. V was pared by 0 bases and J by 7 bases, with 16 bases between. The CDR3 has 16 residues. In nucleotides, the CDR3 is TGTGCCAGCAGCCAATCACGCTCAGGGGCTGGCCAGCCCCAGCATTTT. Its protein product is CASSQSRSGAGQPQHF.

V gene TRBV28 combines with J gene TRBJ2-7; perhaps TRBD2 as D (6 bases). This CDR3 has 16 residues. CDR1 and CDR2 from the germline V gene are MDHEN and SYDVKM. Trimming shortened V by 5 bases and J by 3 bases, and 20 bases separated the two germline ends. The CDR3 here is CASSHLPGLPFYEQYF. Written as DNA, the CDR3 is TGTGCCAGCAGTCACCTCCCGGGACTTCCTTTCTACGAGCAGTACTTC.

This clone is termed large. This specimen includes other DNA sequences encoding the same CDR3. This chain links TRBV9 with TRBJ2-7, with D maybe TRBD2 (5 bases). The CDR3 runs to 14 residues. The germline gives CDR1 SGDLS, CDR2 YYNGEE. V gave up 0 bases and J gave up 0 bases, with 7 bases separating them. The CDR3 spells CASSVGGFSYEQYF. In DNA, the CDR3 is TGTGCCAGCAGCGTAGGAGGGTTCTCCTACGAGCAGTACTTC.

J is TRBJ1-5 and V is TRBV25-1; 7 bases line up with TRBD1. Germline lookup yields CDR1 MGHDK and CDR2 SYGVNS. The CDR3 length is 16 residues. The junction had 8 bases not matched to a gene; V was cut back by 3 bases and J by 3 bases. CDR3 sequence: CASSDDKGQSNQPQHF. As DNA, the CDR3 is TGTGCCAGCAGTGACGATAAGGGACAGTCCAATCAGCCCCAGCATTTT.

V and J are TRBV19 and TRBJ1-1, with D unresolved. The CDR3 is made up of 15 amino acids. CDR1 LNHDA and CDR2 SQIVND come from the germline V gene (reference sequence). The germline V and J ends were trimmed by 2 bases and 0 bases, with 10 bases remaining between them. CDR3 sequence (DNA): TGTGCCAGTAGTATAATGGCGGCCATGAACACTGAAGCTTTCTTT. Protein sequence: CASSIMAAMNTEAFF.

This clone was picked up one time. This chain uses TRBV5-6 with TRBJ1-5; no reliable D call. The CDR3 sequence is 14 residues long. Trimming stripped 4 bases from V and 9 bases from J, with 17 bases between. Germline V gene sequence: CDR1 SGHDT, CDR2 YYEEEE. CDR3 in DNA: TGTGCCAGCAGCCCCGGGTCGGCTCGGGGGCCCCAGCATTTT. This sequence encodes CASSPGSARGPQHF.

This rearrangement joins TRBV10-3 to TRBJ2-7; perhaps TRBD2 as D (6 bases). This CDR3 contains 14 residues. The germline gives CDR1 ENHRY, CDR2 SYGVKD. V shed 3 bases and J shed 3 bases, with 12 bases lying between them. The DNA of the CDR3 is TGTGCCATCAGTGACGGGGGTTCCTTCTACGAGCAGTACTTC. Amino acids: CAISDGGSFYEQYF.

This clone was seen just once. The chain uses TRBV10-3 and TRBJ1-6, with D possibly TRBD1 on 5 matching bases. Trimming removed 3 bases at V and 0 bases at J, with 18 bases between. The CDR3 consists of 19 residues. Looked up from germline, CDR1 is ENHRY and CDR2 is SYGVKD. The CDR3 reads CAISDPGAGSGSYNSPLHF. The CDR3 nucleotides read TGTGCCATCAGTGATCCCGGCGCAGGGTCCGGCTCCTATAATTCACCCCTCCACTTT.

The chain employs TRBV10-1 and TRBJ1-1; 8 bases match TRBD1. Per the germline V gene, CDR1 is WNHNN and CDR2 is SYGVQD (reference sequence). This CDR3 contains 14 residues. The J segment lost 6 bases and the V segment lost 3 bases, leaving 6 bases of the junction unmatched. DNA of the CDR3: TGCGCCAGCAGTGACAGGGGGCGGAATGCTGAAGCTTTCTTT. Protein: CASSDRGRNAEAFF.

The chain combines TRBV6-1 with TRBJ2-1; TRBD2 aligns across 10 bases. Germline trimming cut 1 base from V and 10 bases from J; bases unmatched to any gene: 7. Germline values: CDR1 MNHNS, CDR2 SASEGT. This CDR3 has 15 amino acids. The CDR3 protein is CASSEGSGGAGEQFF. CDR3 nucleotide sequence: TGTGCCAGCAGTGAAGGAAGCGGGGGGGCTGGGGAGCAGTTCTTC.

CDR3 in DNA: TGTGCCAGCAGTCCCCGCCGCGGGGGTCAGCCCCAGCATTTT. Encoded protein: CASSPRRGGQPQHF. The chain employs TRBV28 and TRBJ1-5, with D perhaps matching TRBD1 (5 bases). This CDR3 has 14 residues. Trimming took off 5 bases at V and 6 bases at J, with 14 bases between the two ends. The germline gives CDR1 MDHEN, CDR2 SYDVKM.

The gene calls are TRBV2 and TRBJ2-5, with D possibly being TRBD1 (6 bases). V lost 7 bases, J lost 4 bases, and 16 bases lay in between. CDR3 size: 14 residues. The germline gives CDR1 SNHLY, CDR2 FYNNEI. DNA for the CDR3: TGTGCCAGCACCGGGCAGGGGTTTTTAGAGACCCAGTACTTC. It yields the protein CASTGQGFLETQYF.

The chain recombines TRBV4-1 with TRBJ1-1, with D unresolved. CDR1 and CDR2 (germline): MGHRA, YSYEKL. This CDR3 region has 13 residues. Trimming left V 0 bases short and J 5 bases short, with 7 bases between. The CDR3 DNA sequence: TGCGCCAGCAGCCAAGAGCGAGGGACTGAAGCTTTCTTT. Its protein product is CASSQERGTEAFF.

The count of this clone is one. The chain links TRBV10-3 to TRBJ2-3, with TRBD1 as a possible D gene (6 bases). V lost 7 bases to trimming and J lost 2 bases, with 13 bases between them. CDR3 length: 14 amino acids. Germline-derived CDR1 and CDR2 are ENHRY and SYGVKD. CDR3 sequence reads: CAITKQGNTDTQYF. DNA for the CDR3: TGTGCCATCACTAAGCAGGGGAACACAGATACGCAGTATTTT.

The chain recombines TRBV6-6 with TRBJ2-7, with D tentatively TRBD2 (5 bases). The germline V gene has CDR1 MNHNY and CDR2 SVGAGI (reference sequence). V lost 2 bases, J lost 5 bases, and 10 bases lay in between. The CDR3 is made up of 13 amino acids. CDR3 sequence (DNA): TGTGCCAGCAGTTACAGGGAGCAGGACGAGCAGTACTTC. It specifies CASSYREQDEQYF.

This chain connects TRBV11-3 to TRBJ2-1; D is undetermined. CDR1 is SGHNT and CDR2 is YENEEA in the germline V gene. The CDR3 has 13 residues. The V gene lost 6 bases and the J gene lost 7 bases, with 13 bases spanning the gap. CDR3 region: CASRERGQNEQFF. As DNA, the CDR3 is TGTGCCAGCAGAGAGAGAGGTCAAAATGAGCAGTTCTTC. The full variable domain, completed using reference TRBV11-3 and TRBJ2-1, is EAGVVQSPRYKIIEKKQPVAFWCNPISGHNTLYWYLQNLGQGPELLIRYENEEAVDDSQLPKDRFSAERLKGVDSTLKIQPAELGDSAVYLCASRERGQNEQFFGPGTRLTVL.

This chain links TRBV19 with TRBJ2-4; 8 bases agree with TRBD2. Per the germline V gene, CDR1 is LNHDA and CDR2 is SQIVND (reference sequence). The CDR3 is 14 amino acids. V was pared by 4 bases and J by 15 bases, with 14 bases of the junction left unmatched. The CDR3 DNA reads as TGTGCCAGTAGTAACTCACCGGGAGGGATAGGGTTGTACTTC. Protein: CASSNSPGGIGLYF.

The V gene is TRBV6-4, the J gene TRBJ2-3, with 11 bases matching TRBD2. V lost 4 bases and J lost 2; bases outside the gene matches: 5. The CDR3 contains 16 residues. The germline gives CDR1 MRHNA, CDR2 SNTAGT. In DNA, the CDR3 is TGTGCCAGCAGTGTTGCTAGCGGGGGGCACACAGATACGCAGTATTTT. Its protein product is CASSVASGGHTDTQYF.

The DNA for the CDR3 is TGTGCCAGCAGTTCCTGGGACAGGGTCGGGAATGAGCAGTTCTTC. Amino acid sequence: CASSSWDRVGNEQFF. This chain links TRBV27 with TRBJ2-1, with 9 bases aligning to TRBD1. CDR1 and CDR2 (germline): MNHEY, SMNVEV (reference sequence). Trimming at V came to 4 bases and at J to 7 bases, leaving 8 bases not matched to a gene. The CDR3 has 15 amino acids.

V gene TRBV19 combines with J gene TRBJ2-7; D ambiguous. CDR3 length equals 15 residues. Germline V CDR1 and CDR2: LNHDA, SQIVND (reference sequence). V lost 1 base, J lost 3 bases, and 13 bases lay in between. CDR3 DNA: TGTGCCAGTAGTATAGGGGCAGGAATGAACTACGAGCAGTACTTC. Protein: CASSIGAGMNYEQYF.

The chain employs TRBV6-5 and TRBJ2-7; possibly TRBD2 for D (6 bases). Between the trimmed V and J ends, which lost 5 bases and 0 bases, there was a span of 11 bases. The CDR3 totals 14 residues. Germline values: CDR1 MNHEY, CDR2 SVGAGI. The CDR3 bases are TGTGCCAGCAGTCAAGACGGGAGCTCCTACGAGCAGTACTTC. It translates to CASSQDGSSYEQYF.

The chain links TRBV2 to TRBJ1-2, with 7 bases identical to TRBD1. This CDR3 is built from 17 residues. With V trimmed by 2 bases and J by 4 bases, 13 bases remained unmatched. The germline CDR1 and CDR2 sequences are SNHLY and FYNNEI. CDR3 protein: CASSEMAGQPSIYGYTF. In DNA, the CDR3 is TGTGCCAGCAGTGAAATGGCGGGACAGCCTTCCATCTATGGCTACACCTTC.

This clone has just a few counts. This rearrangement joins TRBV14 to TRBJ1-2; possible D gene TRBD1, 5 bases. The CDR3 runs 13 residues. Trimming removed 3 bases at V and 4 bases at J, with 9 bases between. Germline CDR1 is SGHDN and CDR2 is FVKESK. CDR3 residues: CASSQTELYGYTF. For the CDR3, the DNA is TGTGCCAGCAGCCAGACAGAGCTCTATGGCTACACCTTC. Drawing the rest from reference TRBV14 and TRBJ1-2, the complete variable domain is EAGVTQFPSHSVIEKGQTVTLRCDPISGHDNLYWYRRVMGKEIKFLLHFVKESKQDESGMPNNRFLAERTGGTYSTLKVQPAELEDSGVYFCASSQTELYGYTFGSGTRLTVV.

V is TRBV30 and J is TRBJ2-7; unclear D gene. V lost 0 bases to trimming and J lost 2 bases, with 8 bases between them. CDR1 and CDR2 from the germline V gene are GTSNPN and SVGIG (reference sequence). The CDR3 has 13 amino acids. The CDR3 nucleotides read TGTGCCTGGAGTGTAAAATGGCCCTACGAGCAGTACTTC. It yields the protein CAWSVKWPYEQYF.

The chain couples TRBV6-5 to TRBJ1-2; tentatively, D is TRBD1 (5 bases). The CDR3 has 11 amino acids. V was pared by 7 bases and J by 8 bases, with 11 bases between. Per germline, CDR1 MNHEY and CDR2 SVGAGI. The CDR3 DNA reads as TGTGCCAGCATGTCAGGGCGAGGCTACACCTTC. Translating gives CASMSGRGYTF.

The chain has TRBV27 and TRBJ1-4; D is uncertain. V was trimmed by 2 bases and J by 4 bases, leaving 5 bases between them. The CDR3 runs to 13 residues. Germline V gives CDR1 MNHEY, CDR2 SMNVEV (reference sequence). The CDR3 loop is CASSLRLNEKLFF. The CDR3 coding sequence is TGTGCCAGCAGTTTAAGACTTAATGAAAAACTGTTTTTT.

For the CDR3, the DNA is TGTGCCAGCAGCTTAGTCGGGACTTACAATGAGCAGTTCTTC. Protein: CASSLVGTYNEQFF. The genes are TRBV7-9 and TRBJ2-1; TRBD2 might be the D (6 bases). This CDR3 has 14 amino acids. Trimming shortened V by 1 base and J by 4 bases, and 8 bases separated the two germline ends. Germline assignment: CDR1 SEHNR and CDR2 FQNEAQ (reference sequence).

This rearrangement joins TRBV5-8 to TRBJ2-5; 7 nucleotides line up with TRBD2. This CDR3 comprises 15 residues. Trimming took 0 bases from V and 4 from J; bases not matched to a gene: 6. CDR1 SGHTS and CDR2 YDEGEE come from the germline V gene. The CDR3 sequence is CASSLGEGWPETQYF. As DNA, the CDR3 is TGTGCCAGCAGCTTGGGGGAGGGCTGGCCAGAGACCCAGTACTTC.

This clone is a singleton in its sample. The chain is built from TRBV28 and TRBJ2-3; no clear D. The germline CDR1 and CDR2 sequences are MDHEN and SYDVKM. The CDR3 runs to 12 residues. CDR3 bases: TGTGCTTCGAAATCGGGCACAGATACGCAGTATTTT. It is translated as CASKSGTDTQYF. Drawing the rest from reference TRBV28 and TRBJ2-3, the complete variable domain is DVKVTQSSRYLVKRTGEKVFLECVQDMDHENMFWYRQDPGLGLRLIYFSYDVKMKEKGDIPEGYSVSREKKERFSLILESASTNQTSMYLCASKSGTDTQYFGPGTRLTVL.

The rearrangement links TRBV7-9 to TRBJ1-2, with a tentative D call TRBD1 (6 bases). In germline, CDR1 is SEHNR, CDR2 FQNEAQ (reference sequence). Trimming shortened V by 8 bases and J by 3 bases, and 22 bases separated the two germline ends. The CDR3 totals 16 residues. CDR3 nucleotides: TGTGCCAGCTACAGCAGAGAGACAGGATTGGACTATGGCTACACCTTC. It codes for CASYSRETGLDYGYTF.